The rows below give T cell receptor beta chains drawn from one sample of a study of neurological immune-mediated disorders. TCRdb independently ran MiXCR on the 5' RACE reads; one entry per CDR3 protein. This sample yields around 40,000 distinct CDR3 sequences, of which 6% to 7.5% are seen a single time; approximately 5.7% belongs to the top ten. Specimen: CD4+ T cells from blood. These receptors all come from a man aged 50 to 59 in good health. Both conserved end residues are part of each CDR3. The D gene is left open where the match is weak. The size of a clone is reported for some rows only, either as once, few or many, or as a class for expanded clones.

J gene: TRBJ1-2; clone size: many; D gene: -; V gene: TRBV20-1; CDR3 DNA: TGCAGTGCTAGAGAGGGCAGCACTGGCTACACCTTC; CDR3 protein: CSAREGSTGYTF
J gene: TRBJ1-1; clone size: many; D gene: TRBD1; V gene: TRBV20-1; CDR3 DNA: TGCAGTGCGACACAGGGGACTGAAGCTTTCTTT; CDR3 protein: CSATQGTEAFF
J gene: TRBJ2-3; clone size: many; D gene: TRBD2; V gene: TRBV5-4; CDR3 DNA: TGTGCCAGCAGCCTCCAACTAGCGGGGGAGGGAGATACGCAGTATTTT; CDR3 protein: CASSLQLAGEGDTQYF
J gene: TRBJ2-1; clone size: many; D gene: TRBD2; V gene: TRBV30; CDR3 DNA: TGTGCCTGGAGTTCCTCTGCGGGGGCTAGCGGGATCTCCTACAATGAGCAGTTCTTC; CDR3 protein: CAWSSSAGASGISYNEQFF
J gene: TRBJ2-7; clone size: -; D gene: -; V gene: TRBV10-3; CDR3 DNA: TGTGCCATCAGTGGGGTCGGGCAGGGTTTGTACGAGCAGTACTTC; CDR3 protein: CAISGVGQGLYEQYF
J gene: TRBJ2-5; clone size: many; D gene: TRBD2; V gene: TRBV20-1; CDR3 DNA: TGCAGTGCCCTAGCGGGAGTTCAGACCCAGTACTTC; CDR3 protein: CSALAGVQTQYF
J gene: TRBJ2-1; clone size: many; D gene: -; V gene: TRBV14; CDR3 DNA: TGTGCCAGCAGCCAAGCCCCGCCCGGACTACTTTACAATGAGCAGTTCTTC; CDR3 protein: CASSQAPPGLLYNEQFF
J gene: TRBJ1-2; clone size: many; D gene: TRBD1; V gene: TRBV19; CDR3 DNA: TGTGCCAGTAGACCGGGACAGGGTGGCTACACCTTC; CDR3 protein: CASRPGQGGYTF
J gene: TRBJ1-4; clone size: many; D gene: TRBD1; V gene: TRBV6-5; CDR3 DNA: TGTGCCAGCAGTTACTCTGGGACAGGGGATGAAAAACTGTTTTTT; CDR3 protein: CASSYSGTGDEKLFF
J gene: TRBJ2-7; clone size: many; D gene: TRBD1; V gene: TRBV28; CDR3 DNA: TGTGCCAGCAGTCAAAACAGGGGATCTTCCGAGCAGTACTTC; CDR3 protein: CASSQNRGSSEQYF
J gene: TRBJ2-6; clone size: many; D gene: TRBD1; V gene: TRBV29-1; CDR3 DNA: TGCAGCGCCTACCGGACAGGGGCAGATGGGGCCAACGTCCTGACTTTC; CDR3 protein: CSAYRTGADGANVLTF
J gene: TRBJ2-5; clone size: many; D gene: TRBD2; V gene: TRBV10-3; CDR3 DNA: TGTGCCATCAGTGAGTCTACTAGCGCAATTGGGGAGACCCAGTACTTC; CDR3 protein: CAISESTSAIGETQYF
J gene: TRBJ2-1; clone size: many; D gene: -; V gene: TRBV6-6; CDR3 DNA: TGTGCCAGCAGTCCCTATTCGGGTGGGAGCAGCTCCTACAATGAGCAGTTCTTC; CDR3 protein: CASSPYSGGSSSYNEQFF
J gene: TRBJ2-7; clone size: many; D gene: -; V gene: TRBV20-1; CDR3 DNA: TGCAGTGCCATGGCCGGAACCTACGAGCAGTACTTC; CDR3 protein: CSAMAGTYEQYF
J gene: TRBJ2-6; clone size: many; D gene: TRBD1; V gene: TRBV6-2/TRBV6-3; CDR3 DNA: TGTGCCAGCACAGAGGCCCCCCGGGACAGGGAAACTGGGGCCAACGTCCTGACTTTC; CDR3 protein: CASTEAPRDRETGANVLTF
J gene: TRBJ2-7; clone size: -; D gene: -; V gene: TRBV28; CDR3 DNA: TGTGCCAGCAAAAGCGGATCACTAGGGGTAGAGCAGTACTTC; CDR3 protein: CASKSGSLGVEQYF
J gene: TRBJ2-7; clone size: many; D gene: -; V gene: TRBV4-1; CDR3 DNA: TGCGCCAGCAGCCAAGGGGTCAGGGTGTTAGACGAGCAGTACTTC; CDR3 protein: CASSQGVRVLDEQYF
J gene: TRBJ2-7; clone size: many; D gene: -; V gene: TRBV28; CDR3 DNA: TGTGCCAGCAGTTTAGCGGGCCGATCCTACGAGCAGTACTTC; CDR3 protein: CASSLAGRSYEQYF
J gene: TRBJ2-1; clone size: many; D gene: TRBD2; V gene: TRBV5-1; CDR3 DNA: TGCGCCAGCAGCGAGATCTCGGGGGGGGCCAATGAGCAGTTCTTC; CDR3 protein: CASSEISGGANEQFF
J gene: TRBJ2-5; clone size: many; D gene: TRBD2; V gene: TRBV7-6; CDR3 DNA: TGTGCCAGCAGCCAACCTGGGACTAGCGGTTCCCGATCCCAGTACTTC; CDR3 protein: CASSQPGTSGSRSQYF
J gene: TRBJ2-3; clone size: many; D gene: -; V gene: TRBV20-1; CDR3 DNA: TGCAGTGCACCCGACCAGCCGGGAGATACGCAGTATTTT; CDR3 protein: CSAPDQPGDTQYF
J gene: TRBJ1-4; clone size: many; D gene: -; V gene: TRBV3-1; CDR3 DNA: TGTGCCAGCAGCCAGGGGTTTGGCCAGAAAAAACTGTTTTTT; CDR3 protein: CASSQGFGQKKLFF
J gene: TRBJ2-1; clone size: many; D gene: TRBD2; V gene: TRBV20-1; CDR3 DNA: TGCAGTGCTTCCGGGACTAGCGGTTACAATGAGCAGTTCTTC; CDR3 protein: CSASGTSGYNEQFF
J gene: TRBJ2-7; clone size: many; D gene: TRBD2; V gene: TRBV18; CDR3 DNA: TGTGCCAGCTCACCACGAGTCGGGGGGAGCGGCGACGGGACTAGAACGGAGCAGTACTTC; CDR3 protein: CASSPRVGGSGDGTRTEQYF
J gene: TRBJ2-7; clone size: many; D gene: TRBD2; V gene: TRBV7-2; CDR3 DNA: TGTGCCAGCAGCCCCTACCTTAGCGGGATGCAGTACTTC; CDR3 protein: CASSPYLSGMQYF
J gene: TRBJ2-6; clone size: many; D gene: TRBD1; V gene: TRBV6-5; CDR3 DNA: TGTGCCAGCAGTTACGGACAGGGAGTATTCTCTGGGGCCAACGTCCTGACTTTC; CDR3 protein: CASSYGQGVFSGANVLTF
J gene: TRBJ2-1; clone size: many; D gene: TRBD2; V gene: TRBV12-3/TRBV12-4; CDR3 DNA: TGTGCCAGCAGGGGGGGAAAAAAGGTAGCGGGAGGAAAACCCTACAATGAGCAGTTCTTC; CDR3 protein: CASRGGKKVAGGKPYNEQFF
J gene: TRBJ2-1; clone size: many; D gene: TRBD1; V gene: TRBV7-2; CDR3 DNA: TGTGCCAGCAGGTCCCGGGGACAGGGGGCCAATGAGCAGTTCTTC; CDR3 protein: CASRSRGQGANEQFF
J gene: TRBJ2-3; clone size: many; D gene: TRBD2; V gene: TRBV5-1; CDR3 DNA: TGCGCCAGCAGCCTCCAGCGGGACCACACAGATACGCAGTATTTT; CDR3 protein: CASSLQRDHTDTQYF
J gene: TRBJ2-2; clone size: -; D gene: -; V gene: TRBV29-1; CDR3 DNA: -; CDR3 protein: CSVDKGLADTQYFGPGTGELFF
J gene: TRBJ1-4; clone size: many; D gene: TRBD1; V gene: TRBV7-2; CDR3 DNA: TGTGCCAGCAGCTTACAAGGACAGGTCACTAATGAAAAACTGTTTTTT; CDR3 protein: CASSLQGQVTNEKLFF
J gene: TRBJ1-5; clone size: many; D gene: -; V gene: TRBV20-1; CDR3 DNA: TGCAGTGCTAGAGAGGGAGTAAGGGGCAATCAGCCCCAGCATTTT; CDR3 protein: CSAREGVRGNQPQHF
J gene: TRBJ2-1; clone size: many; D gene: TRBD2; V gene: TRBV29-1; CDR3 DNA: TGCAGCGGGGGGGGGAGGGCCTACAATGAGCAGTTCTTC; CDR3 protein: CSGGGRAYNEQFF
J gene: TRBJ2-7; clone size: many; D gene: TRBD2; V gene: TRBV27; CDR3 DNA: TGTGCCAGCAGACCTTCCGGGACTAGATCCTACGAGCAGTACTTC; CDR3 protein: CASRPSGTRSYEQYF
J gene: TRBJ2-3; clone size: many; D gene: TRBD2; V gene: TRBV7-2; CDR3 DNA: TGTGCCAGCAGCCGGCGAGCTAGCGGTTCCACAGATACGCAGTATTTT; CDR3 protein: CASSRRASGSTDTQYF
J gene: TRBJ1-3; clone size: many; D gene: TRBD1; V gene: TRBV10-3; CDR3 DNA: TGTGCCATCAGTGGGACCTCGACAGGGTCTGGAAACACCATATATTTT; CDR3 protein: CAISGTSTGSGNTIYF
J gene: TRBJ2-5; clone size: many; D gene: -; V gene: TRBV5-1; CDR3 DNA: TGCGCCAGCAGCTACCGCGTGGGGGAGACCCAGTACTTC; CDR3 protein: CASSYRVGETQYF
J gene: TRBJ2-5; clone size: -; D gene: -; V gene: TRBV5-6; CDR3 DNA: TGTGCCAGCAGCTTCAGTTTGGGCAGGGGTGTTGAGACCCAGCACTTC; CDR3 protein: CASSFSLGRGVETQHF
J gene: TRBJ2-7; clone size: many; D gene: TRBD2; V gene: TRBV9; CDR3 DNA: TGTGCCAGCAGCCCAATTGCGGGAGGGCTCGACGAGCAGTACTTC; CDR3 protein: CASSPIAGGLDEQYF
J gene: TRBJ1-5; clone size: many; D gene: -; V gene: TRBV6-6; CDR3 DNA: TGTGCCAGCAGTCCCCGTCAGGACCTATATGGCAATCAGCCCCAGCATTTT; CDR3 protein: CASSPRQDLYGNQPQHF
J gene: TRBJ2-7; clone size: few; D gene: -; V gene: TRBV21-1; CDR3 DNA: TGTGCCAGCAGCATGCGAGGTTCTTGGGGACTAGCGGGCGAACCCTACGAGCAGTACTTC; CDR3 protein: CASSMRGSWGLAGEPYEQYF
J gene: TRBJ1-1; clone size: many; D gene: TRBD1; V gene: TRBV15; CDR3 DNA: TGTGCCACCAGCCGGGACAGGGCAAACACTGAAGCTTTCTTT; CDR3 protein: CATSRDRANTEAFF
J gene: TRBJ1-3; clone size: many; D gene: TRBD1; V gene: TRBV3-1; CDR3 DNA: TGTGCCAGCAGCCAAGATTTGGGACAGTCTCCGTCTTCAGGAAACACCATATATTTT; CDR3 protein: CASSQDLGQSPSSGNTIYF
J gene: TRBJ2-1; clone size: -; D gene: TRBD2; V gene: TRBV12-3/TRBV12-4; CDR3 DNA: TGTGCCAGCAGCACATCAGCGGGAGGTTACAATGAGCAGTTCTTC; CDR3 protein: CASSTSAGGYNEQFF
J gene: TRBJ1-4; clone size: many; D gene: -; V gene: TRBV29-1; CDR3 DNA: TGCAGCGCCGGGGACGGTCTAGGTGAGGAACTGTTTTTT; CDR3 protein: CSAGDGLGEELFF
J gene: TRBJ2-3; clone size: many; D gene: -; V gene: TRBV7-6; CDR3 DNA: TGTGCCAGCAGCTTATGGGGGCTCACAGATACGCAGTATTTT; CDR3 protein: CASSLWGLTDTQYF
J gene: TRBJ2-1; clone size: many; D gene: TRBD1; V gene: TRBV30; CDR3 DNA: TGTGCCTGGGGGGACAGGTGGTATGAGCAGTTCTTC; CDR3 protein: CAWGDRWYEQFF
J gene: TRBJ1-5; clone size: many; D gene: -; V gene: TRBV20-1; CDR3 DNA: TGCAGTGCCAGTGACAGGAGTGACTATCAGCCCCAGCATTTT; CDR3 protein: CSASDRSDYQPQHF
J gene: TRBJ2-3; clone size: many; D gene: TRBD2; V gene: TRBV3-1; CDR3 DNA: TGTGCCAGCTCTCGGACTAGCGGGAGCGGCACAGATACGCAGTATTTT; CDR3 protein: CASSRTSGSGTDTQYF
J gene: TRBJ2-1; clone size: many; D gene: -; V gene: TRBV28; CDR3 DNA: TGTGCCAGCAGTTTATCGGGACCCTCCTACAATGAGCAGTTCTTC; CDR3 protein: CASSLSGPSYNEQFF